The 2 T cell receptor beta chains below come from one sample, sequenced in a study of cytomegalovirus exposure and HLA in healthy donors. 13 Jbeta primers and 60 Vbeta primers were used for the PCR. The protocol was immunoSEQ multiplex PCR, while the TCRdb copy is restricted to in-frame clones and leaves out a portion. The sample shows fewer than 200,000 clones, 65% to 85% of them seen only once. The specimen sequenced was PBMCs. All receptors come from a female donor in good health and CMV-seronegative.

The chain employs TRBV18 and TRBJ2-7, with a tentative D call TRBD2 (5 bases). Germline lookup yields CDR1 KGHSH and CDR2 LQKENI. This CDR3 region has 14 residues. V lost 3 bases and J lost 3, with 12 bases in between. The CDR3 DNA is TGTGCCAGCTCACCCACTGGGAGTAACTACGAGCAGTACTTC. It yields the protein CASSPTGSNYEQYF. The variable domain in full, with the rest retrieved from reference TRBV18 and TRBJ2-7, is NAGVMQNPRHLVRRRGQEARLRCSPMKGHSHVYWYRQLPEEGLKFMVYLQKENIIDESGMPKERFSAEFPKEGPSILRIQQVVRGDSAAYFCASSPTGSNYEQYFGPGTRLTVT.

This sequence joins TRBV11-2 and TRBJ2-2, with 7 nucleotides matching TRBD2. Germline CDR1 is SGHAT and CDR2 is FQNNGV. The ends lost 5 bases at V and 5 bases at J; junction bases unmatched: 8. The CDR3 has 15 residues. The CDR3 loop is CASSPWWGGTGELFF. The CDR3 nucleotides are TGTGCCAGCAGCCCTTGGTGGGGAGGGACCGGGGAGCTGTTTTTT.